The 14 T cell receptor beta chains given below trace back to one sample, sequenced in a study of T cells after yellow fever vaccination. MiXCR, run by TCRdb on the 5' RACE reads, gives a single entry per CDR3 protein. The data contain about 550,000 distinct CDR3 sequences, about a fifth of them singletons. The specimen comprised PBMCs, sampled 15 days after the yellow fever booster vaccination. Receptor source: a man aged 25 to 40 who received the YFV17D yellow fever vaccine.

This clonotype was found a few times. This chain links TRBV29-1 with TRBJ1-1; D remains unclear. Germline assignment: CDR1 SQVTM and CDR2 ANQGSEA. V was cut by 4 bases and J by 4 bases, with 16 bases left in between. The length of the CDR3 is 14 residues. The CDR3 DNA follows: TGCAGCGTTGCGGGTTTGATAGCCGGCACTGAAGCTTTCTTT. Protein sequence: CSVAGLIAGTEAFF.

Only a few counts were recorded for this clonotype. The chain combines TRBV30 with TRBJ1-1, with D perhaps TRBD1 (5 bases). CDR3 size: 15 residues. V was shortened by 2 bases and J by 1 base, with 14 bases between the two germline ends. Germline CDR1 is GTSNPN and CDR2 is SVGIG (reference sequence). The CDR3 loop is CAWSYKGIGNTEAFF. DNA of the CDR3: TGTGCCTGGAGTTACAAGGGGATTGGGAACACTGAAGCTTTCTTT.

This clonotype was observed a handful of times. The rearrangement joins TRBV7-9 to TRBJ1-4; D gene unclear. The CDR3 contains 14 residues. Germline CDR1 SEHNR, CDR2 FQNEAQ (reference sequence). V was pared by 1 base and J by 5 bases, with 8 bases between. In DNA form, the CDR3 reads TGTGCCAGCAGCTTAGGCCAAAACAATGAAAAACTGTTTTTT. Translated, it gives CASSLGQNNEKLFF.

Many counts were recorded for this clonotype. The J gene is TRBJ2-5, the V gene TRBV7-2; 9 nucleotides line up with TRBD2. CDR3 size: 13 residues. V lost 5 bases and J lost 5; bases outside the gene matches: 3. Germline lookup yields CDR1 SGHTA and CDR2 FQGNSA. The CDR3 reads CASSAGLAETQYF. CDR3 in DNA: TGTGCCAGCAGCGCGGGACTAGCTGAGACCCAGTACTTC.

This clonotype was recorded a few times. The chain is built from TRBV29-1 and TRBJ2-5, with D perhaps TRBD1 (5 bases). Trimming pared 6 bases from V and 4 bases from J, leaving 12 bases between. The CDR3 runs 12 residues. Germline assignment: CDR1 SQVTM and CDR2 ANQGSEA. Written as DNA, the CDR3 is TGCAGCGTCTTCAGGGTAGGAGAGACCCAGTACTTC. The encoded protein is CSVFRVGETQYF. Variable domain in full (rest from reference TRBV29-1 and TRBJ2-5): SAVISQKPSRDICQRGTSLTIQCQVDSQVTMMFWYRQQPGQSLTLIATANQGSEATYESGFVIDKFPISRPNLTFSTLTVSNMSPEDSSIYLCSVFRVGETQYFGPGTRLLVL.

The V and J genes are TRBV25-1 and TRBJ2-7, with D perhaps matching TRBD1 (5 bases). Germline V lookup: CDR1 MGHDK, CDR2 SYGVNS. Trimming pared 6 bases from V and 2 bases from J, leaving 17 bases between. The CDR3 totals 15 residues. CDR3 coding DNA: TGTGCCAGCAGCCCGACCCCCAAGGGGACCTACGAGCAGTACTTC. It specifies CASSPTPKGTYEQYF.

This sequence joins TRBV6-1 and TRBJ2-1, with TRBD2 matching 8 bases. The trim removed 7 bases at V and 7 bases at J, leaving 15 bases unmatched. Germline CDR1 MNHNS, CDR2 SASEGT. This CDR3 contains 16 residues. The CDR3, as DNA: TGTGCCAGCACTCCTGGGGGACTAGGGGCTTTAAATGAGCAGTTCTTC. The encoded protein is CASTPGGLGALNEQFF.

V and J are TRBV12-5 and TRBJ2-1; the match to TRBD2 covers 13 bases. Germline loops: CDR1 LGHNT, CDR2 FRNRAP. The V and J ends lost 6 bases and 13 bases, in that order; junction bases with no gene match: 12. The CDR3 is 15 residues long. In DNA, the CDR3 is TGTGCTAGTGGCCCTATGGGACTAGCGGGGAGTCCTCAGTTCTTC. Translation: CASGPMGLAGSPQFF.

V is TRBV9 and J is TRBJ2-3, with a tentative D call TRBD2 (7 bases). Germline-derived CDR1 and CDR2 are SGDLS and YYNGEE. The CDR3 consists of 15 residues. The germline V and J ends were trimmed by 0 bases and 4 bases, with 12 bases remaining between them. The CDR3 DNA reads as TGTGCCAGCAGCGTAGCGGCGGGGGCGGCAGATACGCAGTATTTT. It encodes CASSVAAGAADTQYF. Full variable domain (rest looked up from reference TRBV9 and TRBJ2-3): DSGVTQTPKHLITATGQRVTLRCSPRSGDLSVYWYQQSLDQGLQFLIQYYNGEERAKGNILERFSAQQFPDLHSELNLSSLELGDSALYFCASSVAAGAADTQYFGPGTRLTVL.

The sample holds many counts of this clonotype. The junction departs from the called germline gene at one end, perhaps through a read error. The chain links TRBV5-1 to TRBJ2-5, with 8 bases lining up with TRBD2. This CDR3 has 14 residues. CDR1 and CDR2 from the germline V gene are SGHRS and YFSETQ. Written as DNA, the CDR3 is TGTGCCAGCAGTCCAACTAGCGGCCAAGAGACCCAGTACTTC. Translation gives CASSPTSGQETQYF.

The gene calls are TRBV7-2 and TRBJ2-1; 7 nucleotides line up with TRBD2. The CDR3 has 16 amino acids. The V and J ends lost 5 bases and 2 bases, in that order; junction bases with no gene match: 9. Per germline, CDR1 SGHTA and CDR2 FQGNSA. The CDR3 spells CASSPVSAGAYNEQFF. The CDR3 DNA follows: TGTGCCAGCAGCCCCGTATCGGCGGGAGCCTACAATGAGCAGTTCTTC.

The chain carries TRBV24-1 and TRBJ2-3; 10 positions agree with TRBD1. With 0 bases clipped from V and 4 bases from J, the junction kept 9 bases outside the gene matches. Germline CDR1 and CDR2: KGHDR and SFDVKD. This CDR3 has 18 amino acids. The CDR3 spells CATSDLARQGATPDTQYF. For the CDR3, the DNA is TGTGCCACCAGTGATTTGGCCCGACAGGGGGCGACCCCAGATACGCAGTATTTT.

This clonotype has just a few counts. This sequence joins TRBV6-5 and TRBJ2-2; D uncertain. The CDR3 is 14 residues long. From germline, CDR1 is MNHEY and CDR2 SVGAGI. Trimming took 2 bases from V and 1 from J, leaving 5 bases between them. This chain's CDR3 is CASSYARNTGELFF. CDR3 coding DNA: TGTGCCAGCAGTTACGCCCGGAACACCGGGGAGCTGTTTTTT.

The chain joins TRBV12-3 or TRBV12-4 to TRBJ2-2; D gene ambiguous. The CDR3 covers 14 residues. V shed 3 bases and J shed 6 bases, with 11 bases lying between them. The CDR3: CASSFTPRAGELFF. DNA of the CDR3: TGTGCCAGCAGTTTTACCCCGCGCGCCGGGGAGCTGTTTTTT.